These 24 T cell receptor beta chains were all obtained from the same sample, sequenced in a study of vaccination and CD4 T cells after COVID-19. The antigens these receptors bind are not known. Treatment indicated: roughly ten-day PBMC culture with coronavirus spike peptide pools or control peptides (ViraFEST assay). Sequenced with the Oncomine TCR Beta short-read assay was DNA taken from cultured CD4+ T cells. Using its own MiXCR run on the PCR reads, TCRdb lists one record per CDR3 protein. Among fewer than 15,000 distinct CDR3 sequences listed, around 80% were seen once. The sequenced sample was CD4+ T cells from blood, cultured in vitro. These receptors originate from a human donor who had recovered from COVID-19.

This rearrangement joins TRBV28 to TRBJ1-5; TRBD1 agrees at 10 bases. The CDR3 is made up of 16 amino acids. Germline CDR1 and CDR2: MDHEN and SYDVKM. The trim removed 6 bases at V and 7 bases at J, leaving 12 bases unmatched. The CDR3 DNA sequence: TGTGCCAGCAGGTCACGACAGGGGGCAATAGGGCAGCCCCAGCATTTT. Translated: CASRSRQGAIGQPQHF.

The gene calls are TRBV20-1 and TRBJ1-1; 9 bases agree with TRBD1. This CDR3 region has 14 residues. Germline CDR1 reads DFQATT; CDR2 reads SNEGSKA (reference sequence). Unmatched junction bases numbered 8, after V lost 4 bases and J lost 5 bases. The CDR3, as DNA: TGCAGTGCTATAAGGACAGGGGCATGGACTGAAGCTTTCTTT. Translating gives CSAIRTGAWTEAFF.

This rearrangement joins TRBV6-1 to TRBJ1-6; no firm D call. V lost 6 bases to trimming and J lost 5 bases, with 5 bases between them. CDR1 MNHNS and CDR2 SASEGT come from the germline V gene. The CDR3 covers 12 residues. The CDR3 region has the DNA TGTGCCAGCAGGACCAATAATTCACCCCTCCACTTT. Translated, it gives CASRTNNSPLHF.

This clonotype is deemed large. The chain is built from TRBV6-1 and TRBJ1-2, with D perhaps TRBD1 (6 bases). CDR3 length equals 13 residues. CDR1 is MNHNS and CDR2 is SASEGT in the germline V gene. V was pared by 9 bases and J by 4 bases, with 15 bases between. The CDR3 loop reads CASQTQGRYGYTF. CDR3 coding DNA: TGTGCCAGTCAAACACAGGGACGCTATGGCTACACCTTC.

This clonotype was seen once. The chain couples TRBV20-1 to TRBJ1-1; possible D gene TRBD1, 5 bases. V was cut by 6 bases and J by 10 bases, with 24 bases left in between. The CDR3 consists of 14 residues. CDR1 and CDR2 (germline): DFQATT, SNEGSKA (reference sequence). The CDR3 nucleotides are TGCAGTGCGGAAACCGGGACCTTCTTGGGTGGAGCTTTCTTT. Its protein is CSAETGTFLGGAFF.

In nucleotides, the CDR3 is TGTGCCAGCAGCATAAGACAGGGGATGGAGGAGACCCAGTACTTC. Protein sequence: CASSIRQGMEETQYF. This chain connects TRBV9 to TRBJ2-5, with TRBD1 matching 8 bases. The J segment lost 5 bases and the V segment lost 4 bases, leaving 10 bases of the junction unmatched. Germline V CDR1 and CDR2: SGDLS, YYNGEE. This CDR3 contains 15 residues.

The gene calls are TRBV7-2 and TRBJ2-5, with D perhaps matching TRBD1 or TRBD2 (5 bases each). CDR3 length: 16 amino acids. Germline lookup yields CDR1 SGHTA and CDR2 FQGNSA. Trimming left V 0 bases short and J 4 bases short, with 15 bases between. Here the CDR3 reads CASSLARGGRGETQYF. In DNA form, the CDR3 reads TGTGCCAGCAGCTTAGCGAGGGGTGGTCGGGGAGAGACCCAGTACTTC. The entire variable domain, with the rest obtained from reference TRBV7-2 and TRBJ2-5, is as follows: GAGVSQSPSNKVTEKGKDVELRCDPISGHTALYWYRQSLGQGLEFLIYFQGNSAPDKSGLPSDRFSAERTGGSVSTLTIQRTQQEDSAVYLCASSLARGGRGETQYFGPGTRLLVL.

The CDR3 DNA reads as TGCAGTGCTCTCCCGGGGGCGCGAAGCAATCAGCCCCAGCATTTT. Translation: CSALPGARSNQPQHF. The chain couples TRBV20-1 to TRBJ1-5, with D perhaps matching TRBD1 (6 bases). The V end was cut by 5 bases, the J end by 1 base, with 15 bases between. Germline assignment: CDR1 DFQATT and CDR2 SNEGSKA (reference sequence). This CDR3 spans 15 amino acids.

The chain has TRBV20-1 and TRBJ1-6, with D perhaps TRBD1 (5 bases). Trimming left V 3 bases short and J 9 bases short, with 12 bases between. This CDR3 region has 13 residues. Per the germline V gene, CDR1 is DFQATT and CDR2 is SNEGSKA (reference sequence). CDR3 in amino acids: CSARGRESSPLHF. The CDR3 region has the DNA TGCAGTGCTAGGGGCAGGGAGAGTTCACCCCTCCACTTT.

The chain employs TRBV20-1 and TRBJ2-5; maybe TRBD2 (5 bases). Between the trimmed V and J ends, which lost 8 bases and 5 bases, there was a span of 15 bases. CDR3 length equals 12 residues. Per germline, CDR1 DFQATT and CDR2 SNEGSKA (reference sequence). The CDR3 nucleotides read TGCAGTCCCGCTAGCCGGGTGGAGACCCAGTACTTC. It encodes CSPASRVETQYF.

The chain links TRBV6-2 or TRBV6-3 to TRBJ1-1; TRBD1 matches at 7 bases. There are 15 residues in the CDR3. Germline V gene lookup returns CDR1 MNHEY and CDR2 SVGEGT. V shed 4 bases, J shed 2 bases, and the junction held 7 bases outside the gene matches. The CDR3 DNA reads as TGTGCCAGCAGTTCGTTCGACAGGGTAAACACTGAAGCTTTCTTT. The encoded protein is CASSSFDRVNTEAFF.

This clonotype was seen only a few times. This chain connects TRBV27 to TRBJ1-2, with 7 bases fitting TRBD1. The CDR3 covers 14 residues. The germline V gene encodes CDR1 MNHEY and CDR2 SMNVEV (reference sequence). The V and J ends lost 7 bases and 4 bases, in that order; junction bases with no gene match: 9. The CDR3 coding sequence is TGTGCCAGCACCCCCGCAGGGGGAAGCTATGGCTACACCTTC. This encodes CASTPAGGSYGYTF.

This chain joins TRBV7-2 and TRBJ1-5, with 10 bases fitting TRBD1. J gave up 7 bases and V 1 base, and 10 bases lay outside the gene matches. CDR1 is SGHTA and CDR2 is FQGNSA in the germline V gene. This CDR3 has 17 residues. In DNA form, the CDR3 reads TGTGCCAGCAGCTTAGGCGGATACCGGGACAGGGGACAGCCCCAGCATTTT. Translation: CASSLGGYRDRGQPQHF. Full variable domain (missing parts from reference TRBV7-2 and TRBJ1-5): GAGVSQSPSNKVTEKGKDVELRCDPISGHTALYWYRQSLGQGLEFLIYFQGNSAPDKSGLPSDRFSAERTGGSVSTLTIQRTQQEDSAVYLCASSLGGYRDRGQPQHFGDGTRLSIL.

The CDR3 sequence is CSAKRWENTGELFF. The CDR3 region has the DNA TGCAGTGCTAAAAGGTGGGAGAACACCGGGGAGCTGTTTTTT. This sequence joins TRBV20-1 and TRBJ2-2; D gene uncertain. CDR3 size: 14 residues. The germline V gene encodes CDR1 DFQATT and CDR2 SNEGSKA (reference sequence). V was clipped by 4 bases and J by 1 base, with 10 bases between them.

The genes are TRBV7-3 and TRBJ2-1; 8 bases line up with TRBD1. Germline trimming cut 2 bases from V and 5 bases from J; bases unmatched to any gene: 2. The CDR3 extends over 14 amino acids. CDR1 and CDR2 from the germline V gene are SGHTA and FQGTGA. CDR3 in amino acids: CASSLGQGNNEQFF. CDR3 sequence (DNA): TGTGCCAGCAGCTTAGGACAGGGAAACAATGAGCAGTTCTTC. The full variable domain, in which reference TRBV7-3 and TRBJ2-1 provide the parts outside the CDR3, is GAGVSQTPSNKVTEKGKYVELRCDPISGHTALYWYRQSLGQGPEFLIYFQGTGAADDSGLPNDRFFAVRPEGSVSTLKIQRTERGDSAVYLCASSLGQGNNEQFFGPGTRLTVL.

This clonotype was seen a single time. CDR3 nucleotides: TGTGCCACCAGTGATTCGCTACTCCAAGAGACCCAGTACTTC. It translates to CATSDSLLQETQYF. The chain has TRBV24-1 and TRBJ2-5; D unresolved. Trimming stripped 2 bases from V and 1 base from J, with 7 bases between. This CDR3 is 14 amino acids long. Germline V lookup: CDR1 KGHDR, CDR2 SFDVKD.

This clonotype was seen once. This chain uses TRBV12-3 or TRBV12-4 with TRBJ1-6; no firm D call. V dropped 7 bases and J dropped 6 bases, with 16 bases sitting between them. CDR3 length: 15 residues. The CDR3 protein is CASMGWTGRNSPLHF. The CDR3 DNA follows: TGTGCCAGCATGGGATGGACGGGTCGTAATTCACCCCTCCACTTT.

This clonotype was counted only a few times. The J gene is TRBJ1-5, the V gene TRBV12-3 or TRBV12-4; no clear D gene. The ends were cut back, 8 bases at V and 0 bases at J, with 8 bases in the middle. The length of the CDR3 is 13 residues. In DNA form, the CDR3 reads TGTGCCAGCCGACTCACTAGCAATCAGCCCCAGCATTTT. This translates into CASRLTSNQPQHF.

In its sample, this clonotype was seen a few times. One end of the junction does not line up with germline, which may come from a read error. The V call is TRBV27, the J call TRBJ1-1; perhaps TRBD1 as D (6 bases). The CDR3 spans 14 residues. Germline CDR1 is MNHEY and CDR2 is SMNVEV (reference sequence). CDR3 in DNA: TGTGCCAGCAGCCCATGGAGGGGGAACGCTGAAGCTTTCTTT. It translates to CASSPWRGNAEAFF.

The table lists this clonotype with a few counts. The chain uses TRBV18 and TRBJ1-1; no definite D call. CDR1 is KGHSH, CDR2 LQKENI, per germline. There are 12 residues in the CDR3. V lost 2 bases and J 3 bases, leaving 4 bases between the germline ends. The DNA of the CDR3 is TGTGCCAGCTCACCATCCCACACTGAAGCTTTCTTT. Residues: CASSPSHTEAFF.

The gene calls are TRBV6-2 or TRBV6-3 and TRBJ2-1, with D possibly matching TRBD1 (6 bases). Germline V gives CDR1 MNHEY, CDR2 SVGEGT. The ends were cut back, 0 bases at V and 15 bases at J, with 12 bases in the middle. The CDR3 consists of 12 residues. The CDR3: CASSYSTVGGFF. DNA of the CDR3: TGTGCCAGCAGTTACTCGACAGTAGGGGGGTTCTTC.

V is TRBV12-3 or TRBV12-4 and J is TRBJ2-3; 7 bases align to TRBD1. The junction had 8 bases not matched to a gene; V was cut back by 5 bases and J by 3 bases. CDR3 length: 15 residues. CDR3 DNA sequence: TGTGCCAGCAGTCTTACAGGGGCGAGAACAGATACGCAGTATTTT. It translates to CASSLTGARTDTQYF.

CDR3 amino acids: CATSDFPSNYGYTF. The DNA for the CDR3 is TGTGCCACCAGTGATTTCCCCTCTAACTATGGCTACACCTTC. V gene TRBV24-1 combines with J gene TRBJ1-2; D is unclear. CDR1 KGHDR and CDR2 SFDVKD come from the germline V gene. This CDR3 has 14 amino acids. The ends were cut back, 1 base at V and 0 bases at J, with 5 bases in the middle.

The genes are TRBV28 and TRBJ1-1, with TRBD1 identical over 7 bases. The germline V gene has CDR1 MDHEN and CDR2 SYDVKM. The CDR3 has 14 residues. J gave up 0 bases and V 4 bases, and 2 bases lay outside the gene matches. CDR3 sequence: CASSSTGMNTEAFF. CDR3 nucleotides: TGTGCCAGCAGTTCGACAGGGATGAACACTGAAGCTTTCTTT.